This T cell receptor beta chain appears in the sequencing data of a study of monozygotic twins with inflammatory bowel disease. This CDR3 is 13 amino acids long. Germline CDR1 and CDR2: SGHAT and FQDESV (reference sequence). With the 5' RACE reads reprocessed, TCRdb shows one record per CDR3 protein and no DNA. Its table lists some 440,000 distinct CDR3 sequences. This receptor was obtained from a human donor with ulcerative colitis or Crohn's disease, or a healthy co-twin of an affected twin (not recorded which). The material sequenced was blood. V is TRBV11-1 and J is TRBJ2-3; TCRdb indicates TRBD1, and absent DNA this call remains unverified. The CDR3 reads CASSLQDRGDWYF.